Shown below are 12 T cell receptor beta chains from a single sample sequenced in a study of T-cell memory formation after mild COVID-19 (dated by TCRdb to about 2021). Libraries were made using 5' RACE. Sequencing used an Illumina NovaSeq 6000. TCRdb cleaned the public reads at Q25 with fastp, built clones with MiXCR and kept in-frame beta chains. Duplicate CDR3 protein sequences are folded into a single record with the most common DNA and genes. A total of hundreds of thousands of distinct CDR3 sequences appear in this sample, 20% to 30% of them only once. Of the sample, 12% is held by the ten largest clones. Sequences were obtained from PBMCs or a T cell subset sorted from them (not recorded which). The origin of the receptors is an adult woman who had mild COVID-19 (a few samples of this study predate the infection). The sample titles of this study are shuffled in the database, so cell type and time point are left out; the donor was told from shared clones.

V is TRBV7-6 and J is TRBJ1-2, with a weak D call TRBD1 (6 bases). V lost 4 bases and J 3 bases, leaving 12 bases between the germline ends. The CDR3 spans 14 residues. Germline CDR1 and CDR2: SGHVS and FNYEAQ. For the CDR3, the DNA is TGTGCCAGCAGCTACGGCAGGGGTGACTATGGCTACACCTTC. Translation gives CASSYGRGDYGYTF.

This clonotype was seen only a few times. The chain recombines TRBV29-1 with TRBJ2-1; 9 bases are a match to TRBD2. From germline, CDR1 is SQVTM and CDR2 ANQGSEA. V lost 0 bases to trimming and J lost 5 bases; unmatched junction nucleotides: 11. This CDR3 has 17 residues. The CDR3 spells CSVEDFWKRGANNEQFF. In DNA form, the CDR3 reads TGCAGCGTTGAAGATTTCTGGAAGCGGGGGGCTAACAATGAGCAGTTCTTC.

This clonotype has just a few counts. V and J are TRBV15 and TRBJ2-1; D may be TRBD2 (5 bases). V was trimmed by 3 bases and J by 2 bases, leaving 8 bases between them. Germline lookup yields CDR1 LNHNV and CDR2 YYDKDF (reference sequence). CDR3 length: 14 residues. DNA for the CDR3: TGTGCCACCAGCAGTGAGGGCCCCTACAATGAGCAGTTCTTC. It codes for CATSSEGPYNEQFF.

This clonotype was found a few times. The chain couples TRBV4-3 to TRBJ2-3; 8 bases are a match to TRBD2. J lost 4 bases, V lost 1 base, and 7 bases had no gene match. From germline, CDR1 is LGHNA and CDR2 YSLEER. This CDR3 spans 16 amino acids. The CDR3 loop is CASSQVGPGGPDTQYF. CDR3 nucleotides: TGCGCCAGCAGCCAAGTAGGCCCGGGGGGGCCAGATACGCAGTATTTT.

This clonotype turned up a few times. The rearrangement links TRBV7-9 to TRBJ2-1; TRBD1 is a possible D gene (6 bases). Germline lookup yields CDR1 SEHNR and CDR2 FQNEAQ (reference sequence). This CDR3 is built from 15 residues. Trimming pared 5 bases from V and 5 bases from J, leaving 16 bases between. The CDR3 sequence: CASSPPGTRNNEQFF. CDR3 DNA sequence: TGTGCCAGCAGCCCCCCCGGGACAAGAAACAATGAGCAGTTCTTC.

The chain uses TRBV2 and TRBJ2-1; D call uncertain. Germline V lookup: CDR1 SNHLY, CDR2 FYNNEI. Deletions cut 5 bases from V and 7 bases from J, with 3 bases between. CDR3 length: 10 amino acids. The CDR3 DNA follows: TGTGCCAGCAGTACGAATGAGCAGTTCTTC. Its translation: CASSTNEQFF.

This clonotype has just a few counts. The rearrangement uses TRBV5-4 and TRBJ2-3, with TRBD2 as a possible D gene (5 bases). This CDR3 has 15 residues. Trimming removed 1 base from V and 7 bases from J, with 16 bases in between. In germline, CDR1 is SGHNT, CDR2 YYREEE (reference sequence). The CDR3 DNA follows: TGTGCCAGCAGCTTGCGCGGGCCAGAGGCATATACGCAGTATTTT. Its translation: CASSLRGPEAYTQYF.

The rearrangement links TRBV6-2 or TRBV6-3 to TRBJ2-2; 9 nucleotides align to TRBD1. Per germline, CDR1 MNHEY and CDR2 SVGEGT. The CDR3 is made up of 15 amino acids. V lost 2 bases, J lost 4 bases, and 2 bases stayed unmatched. CDR3 amino acids: CASSYRTGVTGELFF. DNA for the CDR3: TGTGCCAGCAGTTACCGGACAGGGGTCACCGGGGAGCTGTTTTTT.

V usage is TRBV12-3 or TRBV12-4 and J usage is TRBJ2-1, with 11 bases fitting TRBD2. The CDR3 extends over 14 amino acids. J lost 9 bases, V lost 6 bases, and 7 bases had no gene match. CDR3 sequence (DNA): TGTGCCAGCAGAGTAGCGGGAGGGAGCGCTGAGCAGTTCTTC. This translates into CASRVAGGSAEQFF.

This clonotype came up many times. The genes are TRBV5-1 and TRBJ2-1; TRBD2 aligns across 7 bases. This CDR3 comprises 14 residues. CDR1 SGHRS and CDR2 YFSETQ come from the germline V gene. The junction had 5 bases not matched to a gene; V was cut back by 2 bases and J by 6 bases. The CDR3 protein is CASSFGGGSNEQFF. Written as DNA, the CDR3 is TGCGCCAGCAGCTTCGGCGGGGGATCCAATGAGCAGTTCTTC.

This clonotype was picked up a small number of times. The chain has TRBV5-1 and TRBJ2-2, with D possibly TRBD2 on 6 matching bases. The CDR3 extends over 15 amino acids. The germline CDR1 and CDR2 sequences are SGHRS and YFSETQ. V gave up 2 bases and J gave up 6 bases, with 14 bases separating them. CDR3 bases: TGCGCCAGCAGCTTTTGGCAGGCGGGGTCCGGGGAGCTGTTTTTT. This codes for CASSFWQAGSGELFF. The full variable domain, with the rest looked up from reference TRBV5-1 and TRBJ2-2, is KAGVTQTPRYLIKTRGQQVTLSCSPISGHRSVSWYQQTPGQGLQFLFEYFSETQRNKGNFPGRFSGRQFSNSRSEMNVSTLELGDSALYLCASSFWQAGSGELFFGEGSRLTVL.

This clonotype turned up a few times. The chain uses TRBV30 and TRBJ1-6; D gene ambiguous. Per germline, CDR1 GTSNPN and CDR2 SVGIG (reference sequence). V lost 0 bases, J lost 4 bases, and 16 bases lay in between. The CDR3 is made up of 17 amino acids. The CDR3 loop is CAWSVPQPARYNSPLHF. The DNA of the CDR3 is TGTGCCTGGAGTGTACCCCAACCGGCACGGTATAATTCACCCCTCCACTTT.